A selection of T cell receptor beta chains follows, all from one sample in a study of blood T cell repertoires in COVID-19. The repertoire was sequenced with immunoSEQ multiplex PCR; TCRdb's copy has only in-frame clones and lacks some. Altogether about 210,000 clones are present, about 88% being singletons, with the ten largest covering roughly 1.6%. The specimen sequenced was peripheral blood. The origin of the receptors is a man aged 18 to 29 with active or convalescent COVID-19. Each CDR3 is given with its conserved first and last residue. The order of the fields is D gene, clone size, J gene, V gene, CDR3 DNA, CDR3 protein. A D gene is named only where the DNA matches it firmly. Where a row states a size, it is once, few, many or the class of an expanded clone; other rows omit it.

d_gene: TRBD1
abundance: few
j_gene: TRBJ1-1
v_gene: TRBV5-1
CDR3nt: TGCGCCAGCAGCCCACTAGACAGGGCGGATACTGAAGCTTTCTTT
CDR3aa: CASSPLDRADTEAFF

d_gene: .
abundance: .
j_gene: TRBJ2-5
v_gene: TRBV6-5
CDR3nt: TGTGCCAGCAGTCCCGGTGGTCAAGAGACCCAGTACTTC
CDR3aa: CASSPGGQETQYF

d_gene: .
abundance: .
j_gene: TRBJ1-2
v_gene: TRBV5-6
CDR3nt: TGTGCCAGCAGCTTCTCCCCGGAGAGCTATGGCTACACCTTC
CDR3aa: CASSFSPESYGYTF

d_gene: TRBD1
abundance: .
j_gene: TRBJ1-1
v_gene: TRBV10-2
CDR3nt: TGCGCCAGCAGGCAGGGGGTGGCTGAAGCTTTCTTT
CDR3aa: CASRQGVAEAFF

d_gene: TRBD1
abundance: .
j_gene: TRBJ1-3
v_gene: TRBV6-1
CDR3nt: TGTGCCAGCAGTGAACAGCCGACAGGGGTATCTGGAAACACCATATATTTT
CDR3aa: CASSEQPTGVSGNTIYF

d_gene: .
abundance: .
j_gene: TRBJ1-4
v_gene: TRBV11-2
CDR3nt: TGTGCCAGCAGCCCGGACATCGGGTCAACTAATGAAAAACTGTTTTTT
CDR3aa: CASSPDIGSTNEKLFF

d_gene: TRBD1
abundance: .
j_gene: TRBJ2-2
v_gene: TRBV27
CDR3nt: TGTGCCAGCAGTCCAAGGACAGGGGAGACCGGGGAGCTGTTTTTT
CDR3aa: CASSPRTGETGELFF

d_gene: TRBD1
abundance: few
j_gene: TRBJ2-1
v_gene: TRBV5-5
CDR3nt: TGTGCCAGCAGCTTCTTCGGACAGGGGGCAAATGAGCAGTTCTTC
CDR3aa: CASSFFGQGANEQFF

d_gene: TRBD1
abundance: .
j_gene: TRBJ2-5
v_gene: TRBV7-9
CDR3nt: TGTGCCAGCAGTCCCGGGACAGGAACAGAGACCCAGTACTTC
CDR3aa: CASSPGTGTETQYF

d_gene: .
abundance: few
j_gene: TRBJ1-2
v_gene: TRBV9
CDR3nt: TGTGCCAGCAGACGGACAGCTCAATATGGCTACACCTTC
CDR3aa: CASRRTAQYGYTF

d_gene: TRBD2
abundance: few
j_gene: TRBJ2-7
v_gene: TRBV2
CDR3nt: TGTGCCAGCAGTGGCGGGAGCCTCTCCTACGAGCAGTACTTC
CDR3aa: CASSGGSLSYEQYF

d_gene: .
abundance: .
j_gene: TRBJ1-1
v_gene: TRBV12-3/TRBV12-4
CDR3nt: TGTGCCAGCAGTTTAGGGCTCCCATCTAGCGCTTTCTTT
CDR3aa: CASSLGLPSSAFF

d_gene: TRBD1
abundance: .
j_gene: TRBJ2-5
v_gene: TRBV5-4
CDR3nt: TGTGCCAGCAGCCCTTCGACAGGGGTAGAGACCCAGTACTTC
CDR3aa: CASSPSTGVETQYF

d_gene: TRBD1
abundance: .
j_gene: TRBJ1-4
v_gene: TRBV19
CDR3nt: TGTGCCAGTAGTACACGGGACAGGGCTAATGAAAAACTGTTTTTT
CDR3aa: CASSTRDRANEKLFF

d_gene: .
abundance: .
j_gene: TRBJ1-1
v_gene: TRBV3-1/TRBV3-2
CDR3nt: TGTGCCAGCAGCCACATTACAGGGAACACTGAAGCTTTCTTT
CDR3aa: CASSHITGNTEAFF

d_gene: .
abundance: .
j_gene: TRBJ1-3
v_gene: TRBV7-5
CDR3nt: TGTGTCAGAAGCTTTTGGGACAGAGACTCTGGAAACACCATATATTTT
CDR3aa: CVRSFWDRDSGNTIYF

d_gene: TRBD2
abundance: .
j_gene: TRBJ2-1
v_gene: TRBV7-9
CDR3nt: TGTGCCAGCAGCCATACATTGGACTCCGGGGGGGATTACAATGAGCAGTTCTTC
CDR3aa: CASSHTLDSGGDYNEQFF

d_gene: TRBD2
abundance: .
j_gene: TRBJ2-1
v_gene: TRBV7-2
CDR3nt: TGTGCCAGCAGCCCCGGACTAGGGGCCCAATACAATGAGCAGTTCTTC
CDR3aa: CASSPGLGAQYNEQFF

d_gene: TRBD2
abundance: .
j_gene: TRBJ2-1
v_gene: TRBV7-2
CDR3nt: TGTGCCAGCAGCCTCGCCGGGACTAGCAGCTACAATGAGCAGTTCTTC
CDR3aa: CASSLAGTSSYNEQFF

d_gene: .
abundance: .
j_gene: TRBJ2-3
v_gene: TRBV11-2
CDR3nt: TGTGCCAGCAGCCAGGGGAGTGTTACGCAGTATTTT
CDR3aa: CASSQGSVTQYF

d_gene: TRBD1
abundance: .
j_gene: TRBJ1-5
v_gene: TRBV5-4
CDR3nt: TGTGCCAGCAGTCCCGACAGGGACCAGCCCCAGCATTTT
CDR3aa: CASSPDRDQPQHF

d_gene: .
abundance: .
j_gene: TRBJ2-7
v_gene: TRBV9
CDR3nt: TGTGCCAGCAGCGCTACAGGGTACGAGCAGTACTTC
CDR3aa: CASSATGYEQYF

d_gene: .
abundance: .
j_gene: TRBJ2-2
v_gene: TRBV18
CDR3nt: TGTGCCAGCTCACCACTCAGTCGCAGGGACACCGGGGAGCTGTTTTTT
CDR3aa: CASSPLSRRDTGELFF

d_gene: TRBD1
abundance: .
j_gene: TRBJ2-7
v_gene: TRBV18
CDR3nt: TGTGCCAGCTCACGCCGGGACAGGGACGAGCAGTACTTC
CDR3aa: CASSRRDRDEQYF

d_gene: .
abundance: .
j_gene: TRBJ2-1
v_gene: TRBV14
CDR3nt: TGTGCCAGCAGCCACAAAACGGGGTCGTTCTTAGGGTACAATGAGCAGTTCTTC
CDR3aa: CASSHKTGSFLGYNEQFF

d_gene: .
abundance: .
j_gene: TRBJ2-7
v_gene: TRBV6-5
CDR3nt: TGTGCCAGCAGTTACTCCGGCAGGGCCCAAGACGAGCAGTACTTC
CDR3aa: CASSYSGRAQDEQYF

d_gene: TRBD1
abundance: .
j_gene: TRBJ1-2
v_gene: TRBV29-1
CDR3nt: TGCAGCGTATACAGGGGGGGTGGCTATGGCTACACCTTC
CDR3aa: CSVYRGGGYGYTF

d_gene: .
abundance: .
j_gene: TRBJ2-7
v_gene: TRBV15
CDR3nt: TGTGCCACCAGCAGAGATCTGGCGGGCGAGCAGTACTTC
CDR3aa: CATSRDLAGEQYF

d_gene: .
abundance: .
j_gene: TRBJ1-6
v_gene: TRBV18
CDR3nt: TGTGCCAGCTCGAAGGACAGCTCGGGGTCCTATAATTCACCCCTCCACTTT
CDR3aa: CASSKDSSGSYNSPLHF

d_gene: .
abundance: .
j_gene: TRBJ1-1
v_gene: TRBV4-1
CDR3nt: TGCGCCAGCAGCCAAGTACGGGGGGGAGGCACTGAAGCTTTCTTT
CDR3aa: CASSQVRGGGTEAFF

d_gene: .
abundance: once
j_gene: TRBJ1-5
v_gene: TRBV6-1
CDR3nt: TGTGCCAGCAGTGAAGCATGGACAGATTATAGCAATCAGCCCCAGCATTTT
CDR3aa: CASSEAWTDYSNQPQHF

d_gene: TRBD1
abundance: .
j_gene: TRBJ1-2
v_gene: TRBV5-8
CDR3nt: TGTGCCAGCAGCTACGTCTATGGGACAGATGATATCTATGGCTACACCTTC
CDR3aa: CASSYVYGTDDIYGYTF

d_gene: TRBD2
abundance: .
j_gene: TRBJ2-7
v_gene: TRBV7-6
CDR3nt: TGTGCCAGCAGTCCCGCAGCGGGAGGGCCTCTGTCCTACGAGCAGTACTTC
CDR3aa: CASSPAAGGPLSYEQYF

d_gene: .
abundance: .
j_gene: TRBJ2-7
v_gene: TRBV10-3
CDR3nt: TGTGCCATCAGTGAGCCCCCCGGACAGCCCTACGAGCAGTACTTC
CDR3aa: CAISEPPGQPYEQYF

d_gene: .
abundance: .
j_gene: TRBJ2-4
v_gene: TRBV19
CDR3nt: TGTGCCAGTAGTATAGTATGGGGGGAAGCCAAAAACATTCAGTACTTC
CDR3aa: CASSIVWGEAKNIQYF

d_gene: .
abundance: .
j_gene: TRBJ1-1
v_gene: TRBV12-3/TRBV12-4
CDR3nt: TGTGCCAGCAGCCCCCAAACTGAAGCTTTCTTT
CDR3aa: CASSPQTEAFF

d_gene: TRBD1
abundance: .
j_gene: TRBJ1-1
v_gene: TRBV10-3
CDR3nt: TGTGCCATCAGTGATCAGGACAGGAGGCGCACTGAAGCTTTCTTT
CDR3aa: CAISDQDRRRTEAFF

d_gene: .
abundance: .
j_gene: TRBJ2-1
v_gene: TRBV1
CDR3nt: TGCACCAGCAGCCAAGATCGAGTCCGGGACAGGGGATACAATGAGCAGTTCTTC
CDR3aa: CTSSQDRVRDRGYNEQFF

d_gene: .
abundance: .
j_gene: TRBJ1-5
v_gene: TRBV19
CDR3nt: TGTGCCAGTAGTATCGCAGGGTGGAATCAGCCCCAGCATTTT
CDR3aa: CASSIAGWNQPQHF

d_gene: .
abundance: .
j_gene: TRBJ1-6
v_gene: TRBV6-1
CDR3nt: TGTGCCAGCAGTGAATTTCCAGGGGCCCGCAATTCACCCCTCCACTTT
CDR3aa: CASSEFPGARNSPLHF

d_gene: .
abundance: .
j_gene: TRBJ2-7
v_gene: TRBV28
CDR3nt: TGTGCCAGCAGCACCAGAGGTCCCTACGAGCAGTACTTC
CDR3aa: CASSTRGPYEQYF

d_gene: TRBD2
abundance: .
j_gene: TRBJ2-1
v_gene: TRBV11-3
CDR3nt: TGTGCCAGCAGCTTCAGCGGCGGGAGTGAGCAGTTCTTC
CDR3aa: CASSFSGGSEQFF

d_gene: .
abundance: .
j_gene: TRBJ1-2
v_gene: TRBV30
CDR3nt: TGTGCCTGGGCACCGGGAGGGGTCATCCAAGCTAACTATGGCTACACCTTC
CDR3aa: CAWAPGGVIQANYGYTF

d_gene: TRBD2
abundance: .
j_gene: TRBJ2-1
v_gene: TRBV7-6
CDR3nt: TGTGCCAGCAGCCTCAGACGGGAGGGTGAGCAGTTCTTC
CDR3aa: CASSLRREGEQFF

d_gene: .
abundance: .
j_gene: TRBJ1-2
v_gene: TRBV7-9
CDR3nt: TGTGCCAGCAGCCTGGGTACAGGGAACTATGGCTACACCTTC
CDR3aa: CASSLGTGNYGYTF

d_gene: TRBD1
abundance: .
j_gene: TRBJ2-5
v_gene: TRBV19
CDR3nt: TGTGCCAGTAGTCCTACGGACAGGAGGATCGAGACCCAGTACTTC
CDR3aa: CASSPTDRRIETQYF

d_gene: .
abundance: .
j_gene: TRBJ1-2
v_gene: TRBV5-5
CDR3nt: TGTGCCAGTTCCGCGGCTCAAGCTAACTATGGCTACACCTTC
CDR3aa: CASSAAQANYGYTF

d_gene: .
abundance: .
j_gene: TRBJ2-5
v_gene: TRBV9
CDR3nt: TGTGCCAGCAGCGTAGCCGTGAGAGAGACCCAGTACTTC
CDR3aa: CASSVAVRETQYF

d_gene: TRBD1
abundance: .
j_gene: TRBJ1-5
v_gene: TRBV18
CDR3nt: TGTGCCAGCTCACCGGCCGGGACAGGCAATCAGCCCCAGCATTTT
CDR3aa: CASSPAGTGNQPQHF

d_gene: .
abundance: .
j_gene: TRBJ1-1
v_gene: TRBV5-1
CDR3nt: TGCGCCAGCAGCTTGGAACCGTGGGGCCGGTCTGAAGCTTTCTTT
CDR3aa: CASSLEPWGRSEAFF

d_gene: TRBD1
abundance: .
j_gene: TRBJ1-1
v_gene: TRBV11-2
CDR3nt: TGTGCCAGCAGCCGGGACAGGGGGAACACTGAAGCTTTCTTT
CDR3aa: CASSRDRGNTEAFF

d_gene: .
abundance: .
j_gene: TRBJ1-6
v_gene: TRBV3-1/TRBV3-2
CDR3nt: TGTGCCAGCAGCCTCGGAGGGCAGGGACTTTCACCCCTCCACTTT
CDR3aa: CASSLGGQGLSPLHF

d_gene: .
abundance: .
j_gene: TRBJ2-2
v_gene: TRBV3-1/TRBV3-2
CDR3nt: TGTGCCAGCAGTCTCGGAGAAGCCAACACCGGGGAGCTGTTTTTT
CDR3aa: CASSLGEANTGELFF

d_gene: .
abundance: .
j_gene: TRBJ1-5
v_gene: TRBV3-1/TRBV3-2
CDR3nt: TGTGCCAGCAGCCAAGGGAGGGCGCAGCCCCAGCATTTT
CDR3aa: CASSQGRAQPQHF

d_gene: TRBD2
abundance: .
j_gene: TRBJ2-2
v_gene: TRBV6-4
CDR3nt: TGTGCCAGCAGTGACTCTAGCGGGAGCACCGGGGAGCTGTTTTTT
CDR3aa: CASSDSSGSTGELFF

d_gene: TRBD1
abundance: .
j_gene: TRBJ2-2
v_gene: TRBV4-2
CDR3nt: TGTGCCAGCAGGGGGTGGGACAGGGGGGACACCGGGGAGCTGTTTTTT
CDR3aa: CASRGWDRGDTGELFF